This TCR beta chain was profiled in a study of spatial heterogeneity in lung cancer. Whole-study context: Mean representation of each unique TCR and UMI combination in the raw reads exceeded 9.5 occurrences. General observations from the study: Relative to follow-up, resection was when ubiquitous expanded tumor TCRs appeared more in blood.

Unmatched junction bases numbered 16, after V lost 5 bases and J lost 13 bases. Germline assignment: CDR1 SGHVS and CDR2 FNYEAQ. This CDR3 is built from 15 residues. Time point given: sample taken at primary tumor resection. Sequencing covered unsorted whole RNA taken from tumor, nontumor lung or frozen PBMC. The cohort: over 70 early-stage, untreated non-small cell lung cancer patients. Points on this clonotype: The target antigen is unknown.

MiXCR, run by TCRdb on the 5' RACE reads, gives a single entry per CDR3 protein. The sample gives 50,000 to 65,000 distinct CDR3 sequences, approximately 8.9% of which show up once; about 15% is in the top ten. V and J are TRBV7-6 and TRBJ2-2, with 7 bases that match TRBD1. The sequence was obtained from a female donor with early-stage non-small cell lung cancer. The source was PBMCs, collected at surgery. The CDR3 here is CASSVGTAGPKGLFF. In DNA form, the CDR3 reads TGTGCCAGCAGCGTCGGGACAGCCGGGCCCAAAGGGCTGTTTTTT.